A selection of T cell receptor beta chains follows, all from one sample in a study of blood T cells in healthy people across ages. Each CDR3 protein gets one entry after TCRdb re-called the 5' RACE reads with MiXCR. This table has some 900,000 distinct CDR3 sequences, 45% to 50% appearing once. The specimen was blood. These receptors were collected from a man aged 25 to 45 in good health. Each CDR3 is given with its conserved first and last residue. A D gene is named only where the DNA matches it firmly. Size is omitted from some rows. Given values are once, few, many or a class for expanded clones.

>few|TRBD1|TRBJ1-2|12|TRBV29-1
CSVVRQGYGYTF
TGCAGCGTTGTAAGACAGGGCTATGGCTACACCTTC
>NA|NA|TRBJ1-4|14|TRBV2
CASRERGGNEKLFF
TGTGCCAGCAGGGAAAGGGGGGGAAATGAAAAACTGTTTTTT
>NA|NA|TRBJ1-1|15|TRBV15
CATSRAQGLGTEAFF
TGTGCCACCAGCAGAGCCCAGGGTTTGGGGACTGAAGCTTTCTTT
>NA|NA|TRBJ2-1|12|TRBV4-2
CASSQEMGEQFF
TGTGCCAGCAGCCAAGAGATGGGGGAGCAGTTCTTC
>few|NA|TRBJ1-4|13|TRBV20-1
CSASGPRNEKLFF
TGCAGTGCTTCCGGGCCAAGAAATGAAAAACTGTTTTTT
>NA|NA|TRBJ1-2|14|TRBV20-1
CSARRAATNYGHTF
TGCAGTGCTAGGCGGGCAGCCACTAACTATGGCCACACCTTC
>NA|TRBD1|TRBJ2-1|15|TRBV5-1
CASSLAGQGLNEQFF
TGCGCCAGCAGCTTGGCCGGACAGGGCCTAAATGAGCAGTTCTTC
>few|NA|TRBJ2-7|11|TRBV29-1
CSGGWGYEQYF
TGCAGCGGCGGGTGGGGCTACGAGCAGTACTTC
>NA|NA|TRBJ1-6|15|TRBV20-1
CSARKTDSYNSPLHF
TGCAGTGCTAGAAAAACGGACAGCTATAATTCACCCCTCCACTTT
>NA|TRBD2|TRBJ2-1|15|TRBV27
CASSLTGTRGNEQFF
TGTGCCAGCAGTCTAACCGGGACTAGGGGCAATGAGCAGTTCTTC
>NA|NA|TRBJ1-5|14|TRBV5-1
CASSLDNRGQPQHF
TGCGCCAGCAGCTTGGACAACCGCGGTCAGCCCCAGCATTTT
>few|NA|TRBJ2-3|16|TRBV9
CASSATGWGGTDTQYF
TGTGCCAGCAGCGCGACAGGCTGGGGGGGCACAGATACGCAGTATTTT
>NA|NA|TRBJ1-2|13|TRBV29-1
CSVESGTNYGYTF
TGCAGCGTTGAGTCAGGGACCAACTATGGCTACACCTTC
>NA|NA|TRBJ1-2|16|TRBV7-2
CASSKPGRTTLYGYTF
TGTGCCAGCAGTAAACCGGGACGGACAACCCTCTATGGCTACACCTTC
>NA|NA|TRBJ2-1|16|TRBV3-1
CASSQDRAGVRNEQFF
TGTGCCAGCAGCCAAGATCGTGCAGGGGTGAGGAATGAGCAGTTCTTC
>NA|TRBD1|TRBJ2-1|14|TRBV12-3/TRBV12-4
CASSPTGLLHEQFF
TGTGCCAGCAGTCCGACAGGGCTCCTGCATGAGCAGTTCTTC
>NA|NA|TRBJ1-1|14|TRBV3-1
CASSQGTQNTEAFF
TGTGCCAGCAGTCAGGGGACGCAAAACACTGAAGCTTTCTTT
>few|TRBD1|TRBJ2-3|15|TRBV11-2
CASSLGTGDADTQYF
TGTGCCAGCAGCTTGGGGACAGGGGACGCAGATACGCAGTATTTT
>NA|NA|TRBJ1-1|14|TRBV12-3/TRBV12-4
CASSPDGVETEAFF
TGTGCCAGCAGTCCGGACGGGGTGGAGACTGAAGCTTTCTTT
>once|NA|TRBJ1-1|14|TRBV11-1
CASSLSRQNTEAFF
TGTGCCAGCAGCTTATCCCGGCAGAACACTGAAGCTTTCTTT
>NA|TRBD1|TRBJ1-1|15|TRBV6-1
CASSPRDRAGNEAFF
TGTGCCAGCAGTCCCCGGGACAGGGCGGGGAATGAAGCTTTCTTT
>few|NA|TRBJ2-3|16|TRBV2
CASSELRDGSSDTQYF
TGTGCCAGCAGTGAACTCCGGGACGGCTCCTCAGATACGCAGTATTTT
>once|TRBD1|TRBJ1-4|14|TRBV20-1
CSASVQGQMEKLFF
TGCAGTGCTAGTGTACAGGGACAGATGGAAAAACTGTTTTTT
>NA|TRBD2|TRBJ2-1|16|TRBV9
CASSVAGRGGYNEQFF
TGTGCCAGCAGCGTAGCTGGGCGGGGGGGATACAATGAGCAGTTCTTC